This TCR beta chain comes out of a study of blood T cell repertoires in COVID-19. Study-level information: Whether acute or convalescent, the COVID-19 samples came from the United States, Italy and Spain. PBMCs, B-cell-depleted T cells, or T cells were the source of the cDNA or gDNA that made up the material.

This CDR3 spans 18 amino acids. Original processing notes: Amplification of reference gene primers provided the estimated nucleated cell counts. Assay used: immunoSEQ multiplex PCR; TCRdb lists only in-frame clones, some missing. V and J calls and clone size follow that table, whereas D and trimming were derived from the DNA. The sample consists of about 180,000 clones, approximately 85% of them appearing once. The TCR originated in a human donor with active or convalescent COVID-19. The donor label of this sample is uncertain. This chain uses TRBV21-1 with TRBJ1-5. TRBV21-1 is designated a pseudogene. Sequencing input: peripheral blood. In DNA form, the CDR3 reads TGTGCCAGCAGCGAAAAAGACGGGGGAGGGATGCCCAATCAGCCCCAGCATTTT. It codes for CASSEKDGGGMPNQPQHF.